The 2 T cell receptor beta chains below come from one sample, sequenced in a study of blood T cell repertoires in COVID-19. Clones were sequenced by immunoSEQ multiplex PCR, and TCRdb holds only the in-frame ones, with some missing. The data contain about 200,000 clones, 82% of them singletons. Sequencing was performed on PBMCs or T cells enriched from blood (not recorded which). The receptors come from a woman aged 55 to 70 with acute COVID-19.

This chain links TRBV9 with TRBJ1-1; perhaps TRBD1 as D (6 bases). CDR3 length: 14 residues. Germline V gives CDR1 SGDLS, CDR2 YYNGEE. Trimming took off 0 bases at V and 1 base at J, with 7 bases between the two ends. The CDR3 coding sequence is TGTGCCAGCAGCGTAGGGGACACGAACACTGAAGCTTTCTTT. It codes for CASSVGDTNTEAFF.

This sequence joins TRBV10-1 and TRBJ1-1; weak D call: TRBD1 (5 bases). This CDR3 has 12 amino acids. Per germline, CDR1 WNHNN and CDR2 SYGVQD (reference sequence). V was clipped by 3 bases and J by 5 bases, with 7 bases between them. CDR3: CASSEGQTEAFF. The CDR3 bases are TGCGCCAGCAGTGAAGGACAAACTGAAGCTTTCTTT.